This T cell receptor beta chain came from a study of shared clonotypes between healthy human individuals. General study findings and limits: The four-donor shared clonotypes exceeded non-shared clonotypes in generation probability, with non-shared ones scoring lower. Clonotype sharing across a handful of donors was observed for about 5.2% of naive CD4 clonotypes.

Each PCR replicate from the sorted subsets contained about 180 ng DNA, which is about 30,000 T cell genomes. Here immunoSEQ multiplex PCR was the method, and the copy in TCRdb shows in-frame clones only, minus some. The sample contains about 2.1 million clones, 93% of which appear only once. As regards this clone: Its target is not known.

Terminally differentiated effector memory CD45RA+ cells were excluded by CCR7 positive selection of CD45RO-negative cells. The sequenced sample consisted of naive CD8+ T cells from PBMCs. This TCR was sampled from a man between 18 and 29 years old in good health. Some clones in this sample may be carry-over from other donors' samples.

The CDR3 reads CSVVGRTNTQYF. In DNA form, the CDR3 reads TGCAGCGTTGTAGGGCGGACTAATACGCAGTATTTT. This sequence joins TRBV29-1 and TRBJ2-3; tentatively, D is TRBD2 (6 bases). Trimming pared 4 bases from V and 7 bases from J, leaving 12 bases between. This CDR3 has 12 amino acids. Germline values: CDR1 SQVTM, CDR2 ANQGSEA.